This T cell receptor beta chain comes out of a study of blood T cell repertoires in COVID-19. Study-level background: The United States, Italy and Spain were the sources of the acute and convalescent COVID-19 samples.

As originally analysed: Counts of nucleated cells, estimated from reference gene primer amplification, were obtained. Some clones are missing from TCRdb's copy, which holds only in-frame ones; the method was immunoSEQ multiplex PCR. V and J calls and clone size are those listed in that table; D and trimming were worked out from the DNA. The sample lists 140,000 or so clones; around 77% were seen once. The germline CDR1 and CDR2 sequences are MDHEN and SYDVKM. The CDR3 spans 14 residues. Trimming at V came to 4 bases and at J to 10 bases, leaving 9 bases not matched to a gene. This TCR came from a man in his forties or fifties with active or convalescent COVID-19. V usage is TRBV28 and J usage is TRBJ1-4; 7 nucleotides line up with TRBD1. Sequenced: peripheral blood. Here the CDR3 reads CASSSPGQLVKLFF. The CDR3 coding sequence is TGTGCCAGCAGTTCACCGGGACAGCTAGTAAAACTGTTTTTT.